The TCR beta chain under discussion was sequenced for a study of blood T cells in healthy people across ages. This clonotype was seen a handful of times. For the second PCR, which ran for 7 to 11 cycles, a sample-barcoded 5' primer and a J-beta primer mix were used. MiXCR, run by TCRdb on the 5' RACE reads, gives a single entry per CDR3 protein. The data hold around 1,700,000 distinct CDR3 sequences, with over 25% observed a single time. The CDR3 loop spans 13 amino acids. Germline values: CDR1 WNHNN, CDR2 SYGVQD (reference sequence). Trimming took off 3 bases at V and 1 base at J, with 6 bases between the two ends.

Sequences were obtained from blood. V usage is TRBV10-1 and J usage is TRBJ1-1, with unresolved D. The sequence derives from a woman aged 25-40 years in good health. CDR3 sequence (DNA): TGCGCCAGCAGTGATTCCGCGAACACTGAAGCTTTCTTT. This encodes CASSDSANTEAFF.